The 19 T cell receptor beta chains presented below share a single source sample, sequenced in a study of T cells in localized non-small cell lung cancer. Assay: immunoSEQ multiplex PCR; the TCRdb copy retains only in-frame clones and omits some. The sample lists tens of thousands of clones, about four fifths seen once, with approximately 16% in the top ten. The sequenced sample was peripheral blood, obtained before any cancer treatment. The receptors here all came from a male donor aged 60 or older with stage III squamous cell lung carcinoma.

By frequency in the sample, this clone is medium-sized. Other DNA sequences in the sample encode the same CDR3. The chain employs TRBV30 and TRBJ1-5; tentatively, D is TRBD1 (6 bases). Germline values: CDR1 GTSNPN, CDR2 SVGIG (reference sequence). There are 13 residues in the CDR3. Trimming took off 0 bases at V and 7 bases at J, with 10 bases between the two ends. The CDR3 DNA is TGTGCCTGGAGTGTACAGGGTGACCAGCCCCAGCATTTT. Protein sequence: CAWSVQGDQPQHF.

The chain recombines TRBV6-5 with TRBJ2-7; D not resolved. The CDR3 spans 14 residues. V shed 6 bases and J shed 3 bases, with 15 bases lying between them. Germline values: CDR1 MNHEY, CDR2 SVGAGI. CDR3 DNA sequence: TGTGCCAGCAGACCGCTGAGGAGAGGCTACGAGCAGTACTTC. Residues: CASRPLRRGYEQYF.

The rearrangement links TRBV7-9 to TRBJ2-1; D possibly corresponds to TRBD1 (7 bases). The CDR3 extends over 14 amino acids. Between the trimmed V and J ends, which lost 4 bases and 7 bases, there was a span of 14 bases. From germline, CDR1 is SEHNR and CDR2 FQNEAQ (reference sequence). The chain's CDR3 is CASSSGGTPNEQFF. As DNA, the CDR3 is TGTGCCAGCAGCTCAGGGGGGACTCCTAATGAGCAGTTCTTC. The entire variable domain, with the rest obtained from reference TRBV7-9 and TRBJ2-1, is as follows: DTGVSQNPRHKITKRGQNVTFRCDPISEHNRLYWYRQTLGQGPEFLTYFQNEAQLEKSRLLSDRFSAERPKGSFSTLEIQRTEQGDSAMYLCASSSGGTPNEQFFGPGTRLTVL.

This chain joins TRBV2 and TRBJ1-5; a possible D gene is TRBD1 (5 bases). The CDR3 consists of 14 residues. V gave up 4 bases and J gave up 5 bases, with 12 bases separating them. CDR1 and CDR2 (germline): SNHLY, FYNNEI. The CDR3 reads CASSGDRGYQPQHF. In nucleotides, the CDR3 is TGTGCCAGCAGTGGGGACCGGGGGTATCAGCCCCAGCATTTT.

The genes are TRBV18 and TRBJ2-3; 9 bases agree with TRBD2. Germline V gene lookup returns CDR1 KGHSH and CDR2 LQKENI. Germline trimming cut 3 bases from V and 11 bases from J; bases unmatched to any gene: 3. The CDR3 is 12 amino acids. This CDR3 reads CASSPGREGQYF. As DNA, the CDR3 is TGTGCCAGCTCACCCGGGCGGGAGGGGCAGTATTTT.

This sequence joins TRBV5-8 and TRBJ2-7; D may be TRBD2 (6 bases). The CDR3 length is 15 residues. CDR1 SGHTS and CDR2 YDEGEE come from the germline V gene. V lost 3 bases and J lost 7, with 20 bases in between. CDR3 sequence: CASSYARGGTVEQYF. For the CDR3, the DNA is TGTGCCAGCAGCTACGCTCGGGGAGGAACCGTTGAGCAGTACTTC.

This clone was seen a handful of times. The rearrangement uses TRBV11-3 and TRBJ1-2; D call uncertain. The CDR3 has 17 residues. The germline V gene has CDR1 SGHNT and CDR2 YENEEA. Deletions cut 3 bases from V and 5 bases from J, with 22 bases between. CDR3 residues: CASSFSRTREASYGYTF. The CDR3 nucleotides are TGTGCCAGCAGCTTTTCCCGAACACGGGAGGCGTCATATGGCTACACCTTC.

This clone was recorded a few times. This chain uses TRBV28 with TRBJ2-1; 13 nucleotides align to TRBD2. V was clipped by 7 bases and J by 0 bases; unmatched bases: 12. Germline V lookup: CDR1 MDHEN, CDR2 SYDVKM. CDR3 length: 19 amino acids. The CDR3 loop reads CASNGWTSGSRRSYNEQFF. DNA for the CDR3: TGTGCCAGCAATGGATGGACTAGCGGGAGTCGACGCTCCTACAATGAGCAGTTCTTC.

This chain joins TRBV11-3 and TRBJ2-5; weak D call: TRBD2 (6 bases). The CDR3 is made up of 13 amino acids. Germline CDR1 reads SGHNT; CDR2 reads YENEEA. V dropped 4 bases and J dropped 3 bases, with 9 bases sitting between them. CDR3 amino acids: CASSSREEETQYF. CDR3 bases: TGTGCCAGCAGCTCCAGGGAGGAAGAGACCCAGTACTTC.

V gene TRBV7-8 combines with J gene TRBJ1-5; weak D call: TRBD1 (6 bases). V lost 5 bases, J lost 4 bases, and 12 bases lay in between. Per the germline V gene, CDR1 is SGHVS and CDR2 is FQNEAQ. This CDR3 is built from 14 residues. CDR3 coding DNA: TGTGCCAGCAGCGCCGATACAGGGAATCAGCCCCAGCATTTT. Encoded protein: CASSADTGNQPQHF.

This clone is a singleton in its sample. The rearrangement links TRBV30 to TRBJ1-4, with TRBD1 matching 9 bases. The trim removed 3 bases at V and 7 bases at J, leaving 6 bases unmatched. Germline lookup yields CDR1 GTSNPN and CDR2 SVGIG (reference sequence). There are 14 residues in the CDR3. CDR3 sequence: CAWSRGQGLEKLFF. The CDR3 nucleotides are TGTGCCTGGAGCCGCGGACAGGGGCTTGAAAAACTGTTTTTT.

The V and J genes are TRBV18 and TRBJ2-7; tentatively, D is TRBD1 or TRBD2 (5 bases each). The germline V gene has CDR1 KGHSH and CDR2 LQKENI. CDR3 length: 12 amino acids. Trimming pared 4 bases from V and 4 bases from J, leaving 8 bases between. The CDR3 DNA sequence: TGTGCCAGCTCACGGGACGGATACGAGCAGTACTTC. This encodes CASSRDGYEQYF.

This clone was seen once. This chain connects TRBV6-5 to TRBJ1-2; D gene uncertain. There are 14 residues in the CDR3. V was pared by 0 bases and J by 1 base, with 6 bases between. Germline V gene sequence: CDR1 MNHEY, CDR2 SVGAGI. CDR3 bases: TGTGCCAGCAGTTACTCGGCCAGTAACTATGGCTACACCTTC. It is translated as CASSYSASNYGYTF.

The V gene is TRBV18, the J gene TRBJ2-7; tentatively, D is TRBD1 (6 bases). Trimming took 3 bases from V and 3 from J, leaving 9 bases between them. Germline assignment: CDR1 KGHSH and CDR2 LQKENI. The CDR3 extends over 13 amino acids. CDR3 bases: TGTGCCAGCTCACCCCCACAGGGCTACGAGCAGTACTTC. Amino acid sequence: CASSPPQGYEQYF.

The chain couples TRBV6-5 to TRBJ2-6; unclear D gene. The CDR3 is 14 residues long. CDR1 MNHEY and CDR2 SVGAGI come from the germline V gene. V was shortened by 5 bases and J by 2 bases, with 7 bases between the two germline ends. The CDR3 DNA follows: TGTGCCAGCAGTGGAAGTACTGGGGCCAACGTCCTGACTTTC. It yields the protein CASSGSTGANVLTF.

The chain has TRBV7-9 and TRBJ2-1; possible D gene TRBD2, 6 bases. CDR1 SEHNR and CDR2 FQNEAQ come from the germline V gene (reference sequence). V shed 7 bases and J shed 5 bases, with 21 bases lying between them. The CDR3 extends over 16 amino acids. The CDR3 nucleotides read TGTGCCAGCATCCAGCAGGGTACGGGAGTCGACAATGAGCAGTTCTTC. Translated, it gives CASIQQGTGVDNEQFF.

This rearrangement joins TRBV6-5 to TRBJ2-1, with D perhaps TRBD1 (6 bases). CDR1 is MNHEY, CDR2 SVGAGI, per germline. The CDR3 has 14 residues. The V and J ends lost 4 bases and 2 bases respectively, with 9 bases between them. The CDR3 bases are TGTGCCAGCAGTTCCCGGGACACCTACAATGAGCAGTTCTTC. Protein product: CASSSRDTYNEQFF.

About this clone itself: At one end the junction does not follow the germline gene, possibly because of a read error. The chain recombines TRBV30 with TRBJ2-5; 14 bases line up with TRBD2. In germline, CDR1 is GTSNPN, CDR2 SVGIG (reference sequence). The CDR3 extends over 16 amino acids. CDR3 nucleotide sequence: TGTGCCTGGAGTACCGGACTAGCGGGAGGCGCAGAGGCCCAGTACTTC. Its translation: CAWSTGLAGGAEAQYF.

The chain couples TRBV27 to TRBJ2-5; tentatively, D is TRBD2 (6 bases). Trimming shortened V by 6 bases and J by 5 bases, and 19 bases separated the two germline ends. This CDR3 region has 15 residues. The germline gives CDR1 MNHEY, CDR2 SMNVEV (reference sequence). The CDR3 DNA follows: TGTGCCAGCAGCCCCGGGGGAGAAGTATGGGAGACCCAGTACTTC. It translates to CASSPGGEVWETQYF.